These 17 T cell receptor beta chains originate from one sample sequenced in a study of PD-1 blockade in classical Hodgkin lymphoma. Sequencing was performed with immunoSEQ multiplex PCR; in TCRdb, only in-frame clones are kept and a portion is missing. The table shows around 65,000 clones, with 70% to 90% occurring only once. All the patients suffered relapse after autologous stem cell transplantation, and brentuximab vedotin exposure differed. Source: peripheral blood mononuclear cells (PBMCs), taken at baseline. Source of these receptors: a human donor with classical Hodgkin lymphoma.

This rearrangement joins TRBV28 to TRBJ1-1, with D tentatively TRBD1 (6 bases). Deletions cut 8 bases from V and 10 bases from J, with 11 bases between. Germline CDR1 MDHEN, CDR2 SYDVKM. CDR3 length: 10 amino acids. CDR3 loop: CASLNRVAFF. Written as DNA, the CDR3 is TGTGCCAGCCTGAACAGGGTAGCTTTCTTT.

The rearrangement links TRBV30 to TRBJ1-3; unclear D gene. Germline V gene lookup returns CDR1 GTSNPN and CDR2 SVGIG (reference sequence). The CDR3 extends over 13 amino acids. The CDR3 region is CARMGDPGNTIYF. Here the CDR3 DNA reads TGTGCTCGGATGGGTGACCCTGGAAACACCATATATTTT.

The V and J genes are TRBV6-5 and TRBJ2-7, with 10 bases lining up with TRBD1. The germline gives CDR1 MNHEY, CDR2 SVGAGI. With 10 bases clipped from V and 0 bases from J, the junction kept 3 bases outside the gene matches. This CDR3 contains 13 residues. The CDR3 loop is CATGDRGSYEQYF. The CDR3 coding sequence is TGTGCCACGGGGGACAGGGGCTCCTACGAGCAGTACTTC.

The V and J genes are TRBV7-6 and TRBJ2-7; 7 bases line up with TRBD1. The trim removed 5 bases at V and 7 bases at J, leaving 11 bases unmatched. The length of the CDR3 is 14 residues. CDR1 SGHVS and CDR2 FNYEAQ come from the germline V gene. The CDR3, as DNA: TGTGCCAGCAGCCTAGGGACAGCCCCTACGGAGCAGTACTTC. Protein: CASSLGTAPTEQYF. Full variable domain (missing parts from reference TRBV7-6 and TRBJ2-7): GAGVSQSPRYKVTKRGQDVALRCDPISGHVSLYWYRQALGQGPEFLTYFNYEAQQDKSGLPNDRFSAERPEGSISTLTIQRTEQRDSAMYRCASSLGTAPTEQYFGPGTRLTVT.

This chain connects TRBV6-6 to TRBJ2-7, with 7 bases identical to TRBD1. The CDR3 contains 15 residues. CDR1 MNHNY and CDR2 SVGAGI come from the germline V gene (reference sequence). V shed 4 bases, J shed 2 bases, and the junction held 8 bases outside the gene matches. The CDR3, as DNA: TGTGCCAGCAGTTCTCGACAGGGCCGCACCTACGAGCAGTACTTC. Its translation is CASSSRQGRTYEQYF.

The gene calls are TRBV7-8 and TRBJ2-7; 9 bases line up with TRBD2. Germline V gives CDR1 SGHVS, CDR2 FQNEAQ. The CDR3 has 16 residues. V lost 5 bases to trimming and J lost 4 bases; unmatched junction nucleotides: 12. The CDR3 DNA follows: TGTGCCAGCAGCCTTGGTGCGGGGGGGGAACCGTACGAGCAGTACTTC. Translated: CASSLGAGGEPYEQYF.

The rearrangement links TRBV29-1 to TRBJ2-7; 8 nucleotides match TRBD1. CDR1 and CDR2 from the germline V gene are SQVTM and ANQGSEA. CDR3 length: 15 amino acids. J was trimmed by 6 bases and V by 1 base; bases with no gene match: 11. The CDR3 region has the DNA TGCAGCGTTGAAGGTTACGGGCAGGGGGCGGCCGAGCAGTACTTC. It is translated as CSVEGYGQGAAEQYF.

This chain links TRBV14 with TRBJ1-2; 7 nucleotides match TRBD1. This CDR3 has 15 residues. The V segment lost 1 base and the J segment 4 bases; nucleotides outside the gene matches: 6. Looked up from germline, CDR1 is SGHDN and CDR2 is FVKESK. CDR3 nucleotide sequence: TGTGCCAGCAGCCAAGCTCCCGGACAGGCCTATGGCTACACCTTC. Translation: CASSQAPGQAYGYTF.

This chain joins TRBV5-4 and TRBJ2-3; TRBD1 matches at 7 bases. The CDR3 contains 14 residues. The V gene's germline CDR1 is SGHNT and CDR2 YYREEE (reference sequence). Losses at the gene ends were 0 bases for V and 4 bases for J; bases not matched to a gene: 2. This chain's CDR3 is CASSLARGPDTQYF. CDR3 nucleotide sequence: TGTGCCAGCAGCTTGGCTAGGGGGCCAGATACGCAGTATTTT.

This sequence joins TRBV7-2 and TRBJ2-3; D is perhaps TRBD1 (5 bases). CDR1 and CDR2 from the germline V gene are SGHTA and FQGNSA. CDR3 length: 15 amino acids. Trimming removed 5 bases from V and 6 bases from J, with 18 bases in between. This CDR3 reads CASSQTLGAADTQYF. Written as DNA, the CDR3 is TGTGCCAGCAGCCAGACCCTTGGGGCGGCGGATACGCAGTATTTT. The entire variable domain, with the rest obtained from reference TRBV7-2 and TRBJ2-3, is as follows: GAGVSQSPSNKVTEKGKDVELRCDPISGHTALYWYRQSLGQGLEFLIYFQGNSAPDKSGLPSDRFSAERTGGSVSTLTIQRTQQEDSAVYLCASSQTLGAADTQYFGPGTRLTVL.

The chain joins TRBV6-4 to TRBJ2-3; the D gene could be TRBD1 or TRBD2 (5 bases each). The CDR3 spans 15 residues. Trimming stripped 6 bases from V and 6 bases from J, with 19 bases between. CDR1 is MRHNA, CDR2 SNTAGT, per germline. This chain's CDR3 is CASRADPFWGDTQYF. CDR3 DNA: TGTGCCAGCAGGGCGGACCCCTTCTGGGGGGATACGCAGTATTTT.

V usage is TRBV14 and J usage is TRBJ1-2; D is ambiguous. The CDR3 sequence is 13 residues long. The V gene's germline CDR1 is SGHDN and CDR2 FVKESK. V was shortened by 1 base and J by 1 base, with 4 bases between the two germline ends. The DNA of the CDR3 is TGTGCCAGCAGCCAAGTAAATAACTATGGCTACACCTTC. Its translation: CASSQVNNYGYTF.

The rearrangement links TRBV6-5 to TRBJ2-7; D is unclear. The ends were cut back, 8 bases at V and 0 bases at J, with 14 bases in the middle. Germline CDR1 MNHEY, CDR2 SVGAGI. This CDR3 region has 14 residues. The CDR3: CASRPNWTSYEQYF. Written as DNA, the CDR3 is TGTGCCAGCCGACCAAATTGGACCTCCTACGAGCAGTACTTC.

This clone appeared a single time. The J gene is TRBJ2-7, the V gene TRBV28; 7 nucleotides align to TRBD1. From germline, CDR1 is MDHEN and CDR2 SYDVKM. V lost 6 bases and J lost 1; bases outside the gene matches: 9. The CDR3 covers 15 residues. The chain's CDR3 is CASRYTGTASYEQYF. Written as DNA, the CDR3 is TGTGCCAGCAGGTATACCGGGACAGCTTCCTACGAGCAGTACTTC.

This sequence joins TRBV4-2 and TRBJ2-3; 12 bases line up with TRBD2. CDR1 LGHNA and CDR2 YNFKEQ come from the germline V gene. V shed 3 bases, J shed 0 bases, and the junction held 7 bases outside the gene matches. The CDR3 runs to 18 residues. The CDR3 DNA sequence: TGTGCCAGCAGCCAGCAGGCTAGCGGGGGGGTGAGCACAGATACGCAGTATTTT. Protein product: CASSQQASGGVSTDTQYF.

CDR3 loop: CASRTGGAYEQYF. For the CDR3, the DNA is TGTGCCAGCAGGACGGGGGGGGCCTACGAGCAGTACTTC. This sequence joins TRBV6-5 and TRBJ2-7; 8 nucleotides align to TRBD2. In germline, CDR1 is MNHEY, CDR2 SVGAGI. The CDR3 extends over 13 amino acids. Losses at the gene ends were 6 bases for V and 2 bases for J; bases not matched to a gene: 3.

The CDR3 loop is CASSIRTTIYEQYF. CDR3 DNA: TGTGCCAGTAGTATTAGGACTACAATATACGAGCAGTACTTC. This rearrangement joins TRBV19 to TRBJ2-7; TRBD2 might be the D (6 bases). The germline V gene encodes CDR1 LNHDA and CDR2 SQIVND (reference sequence). V was trimmed by 3 bases and J by 4 bases, leaving 13 bases between them. CDR3 size: 14 residues.